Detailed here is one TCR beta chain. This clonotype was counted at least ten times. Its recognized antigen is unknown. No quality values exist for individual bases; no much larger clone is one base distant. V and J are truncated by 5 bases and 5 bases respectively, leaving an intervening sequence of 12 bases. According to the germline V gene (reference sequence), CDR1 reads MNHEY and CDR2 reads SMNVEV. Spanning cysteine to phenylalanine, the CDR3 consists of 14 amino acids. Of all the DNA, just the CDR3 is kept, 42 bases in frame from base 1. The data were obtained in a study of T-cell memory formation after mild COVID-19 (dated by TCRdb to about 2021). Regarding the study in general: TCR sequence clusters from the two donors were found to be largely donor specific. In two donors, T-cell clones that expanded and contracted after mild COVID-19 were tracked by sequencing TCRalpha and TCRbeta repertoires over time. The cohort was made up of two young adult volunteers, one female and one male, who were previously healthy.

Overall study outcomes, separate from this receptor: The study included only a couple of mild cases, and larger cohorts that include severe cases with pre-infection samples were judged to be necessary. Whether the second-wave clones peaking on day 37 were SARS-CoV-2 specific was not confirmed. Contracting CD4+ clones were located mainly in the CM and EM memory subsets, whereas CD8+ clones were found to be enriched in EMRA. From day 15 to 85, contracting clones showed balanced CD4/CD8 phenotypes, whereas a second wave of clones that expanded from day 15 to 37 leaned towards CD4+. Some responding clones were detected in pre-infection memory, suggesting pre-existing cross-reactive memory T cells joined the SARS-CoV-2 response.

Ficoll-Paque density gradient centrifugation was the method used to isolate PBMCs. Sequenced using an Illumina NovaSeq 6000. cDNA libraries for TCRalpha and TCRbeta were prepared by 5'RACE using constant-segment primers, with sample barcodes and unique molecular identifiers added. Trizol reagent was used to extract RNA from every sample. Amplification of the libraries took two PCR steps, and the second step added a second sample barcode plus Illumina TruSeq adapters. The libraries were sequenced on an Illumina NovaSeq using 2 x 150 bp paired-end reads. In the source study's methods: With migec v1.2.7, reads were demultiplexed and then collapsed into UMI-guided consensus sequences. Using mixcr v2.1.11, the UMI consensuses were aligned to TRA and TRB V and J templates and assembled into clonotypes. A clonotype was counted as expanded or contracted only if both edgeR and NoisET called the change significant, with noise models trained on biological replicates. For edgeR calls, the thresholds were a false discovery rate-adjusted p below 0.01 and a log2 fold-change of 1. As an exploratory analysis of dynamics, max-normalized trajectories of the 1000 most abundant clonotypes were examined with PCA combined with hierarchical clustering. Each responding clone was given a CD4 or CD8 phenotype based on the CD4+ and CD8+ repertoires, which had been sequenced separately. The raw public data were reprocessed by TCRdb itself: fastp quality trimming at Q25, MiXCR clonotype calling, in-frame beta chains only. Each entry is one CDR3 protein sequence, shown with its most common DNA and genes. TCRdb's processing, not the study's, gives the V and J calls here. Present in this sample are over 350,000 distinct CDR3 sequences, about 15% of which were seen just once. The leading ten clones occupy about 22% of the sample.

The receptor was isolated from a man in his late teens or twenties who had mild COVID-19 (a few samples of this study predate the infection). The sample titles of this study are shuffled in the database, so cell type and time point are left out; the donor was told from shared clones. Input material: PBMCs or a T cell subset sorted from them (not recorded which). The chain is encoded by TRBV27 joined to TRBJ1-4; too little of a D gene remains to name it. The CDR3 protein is CASSDTVMNEKLFF. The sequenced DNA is TGTGCCAGCAGTGACACAGTGATGAATGAAAAACTGTTTTTT.